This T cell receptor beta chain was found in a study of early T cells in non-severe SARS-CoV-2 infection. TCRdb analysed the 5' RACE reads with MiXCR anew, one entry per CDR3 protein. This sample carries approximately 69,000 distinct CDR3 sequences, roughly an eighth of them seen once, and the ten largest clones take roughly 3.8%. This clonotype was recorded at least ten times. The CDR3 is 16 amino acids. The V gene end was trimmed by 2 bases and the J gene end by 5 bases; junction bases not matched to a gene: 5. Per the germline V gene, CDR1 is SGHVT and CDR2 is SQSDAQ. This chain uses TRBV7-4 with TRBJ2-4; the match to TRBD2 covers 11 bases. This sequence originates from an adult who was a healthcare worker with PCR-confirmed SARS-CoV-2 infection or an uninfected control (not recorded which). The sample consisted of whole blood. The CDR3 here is CASSLLLLAGENIQYF. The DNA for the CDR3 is TGTGCCAGCAGCTTACTCTTACTAGCGGGAGAAAACATTCAGTACTTC.